This TCR beta chain comes out of a study of response to subunit inactivated influenza vaccine. This clonotype has only a few counts. Its antigen is not known. Germline CDR1 SGHRS, CDR2 YFSETQ. Trimming pared 4 bases from V and 1 base from J, leaving 16 bases between. This CDR3 spans 16 amino acids. Using its own MiXCR run on the RT-PCR reads, TCRdb lists one record per CDR3 protein. The sample holds 860,000 or so distinct CDR3 sequences; 21% are singletons and the top ten take roughly 10%. Study-wide points: With each seasonal influenza vaccination, the authors suggested, few new T cells are recruited.

Sequenced material: PBMCs from blood, taken 4 to 6 days after vaccination. The V gene is TRBV5-1, the J gene TRBJ2-3; D unclear. This TCR derives from a man aged 45-60 years who received an inactivated influenza vaccine. CDR3 protein: CASSLTPRQGTDTQYF. CDR3 in DNA: TGCGCCAGCAGCCTCACCCCTCGACAAGGCACAGATACGCAGTATTTT.